The 20 T cell receptor beta chains below were found in one sample sequenced in a study of vaccination and CD4 T cells after COVID-19 (dated 2022 in TCRdb). Their target antigens are unknown. Library construction relied on PCR. The instrument given in TCRdb is Illumina iSeq 100. DNA from cultured CD4+ T cells underwent TCR sequencing with the Oncomine TCR Beta short-read assay at the Johns Hopkins FTIC core. Using fastp trimming at Q25 and MiXCR clonotype assembly, TCRdb reanalyzed the public sequencing data and kept in-frame beta chains. Each CDR3 protein gets just one entry, which takes the most common genes and DNA from the rows behind it. This sample has 20,000 to 25,000 distinct CDR3 sequences in its table, and around two fifths of those were observed once. The top ten clonotypes cover approximately 5% of the sample. The time point label of this sample denotes: late sampling 161 to 241 days after vaccination in three convalescent patients. In light of the paper, this sample's treatment or condition label describes: approximately 9-day PBMC culture with coronavirus spike peptide pools or control peptides (ViraFEST assay).

This material consisted of CD4+ T cells from blood, cultured in vitro, taken about 7 months after SARS-CoV-2 vaccination. These receptors were obtained from a human donor who had recovered from COVID-19.

This clonotype was observed a handful of times. The chain couples TRBV20-1 to TRBJ1-6; 10 nucleotides match TRBD1. Germline V lookup: CDR1 DFQATT, CDR2 SNEGSKA (reference sequence). V dropped 7 bases and J dropped 7; count of bases not matched to a gene: 4. This CDR3 spans 13 amino acids. The CDR3 spells CSVWDRGNSPLHF. CDR3 bases: TGCAGTGTGTGGGACAGGGGCAATTCACCCCTCCACTTT.

The rearrangement joins TRBV11-3 to TRBJ2-7, with 10 bases that match TRBD1. Looked up from germline, CDR1 is SGHNT and CDR2 is YENEEA. The trim removed 5 bases at V and 2 bases at J, leaving 6 bases unmatched. CDR3 length equals 15 residues. CDR3 DNA: TGTGCCAGCAGCCTCGGGACAGGGGCCCCCTACGAGCAGTACTTC. Protein: CASSLGTGAPYEQYF.

The genes are TRBV27 and TRBJ1-1; TRBD1 aligns across 10 bases. This CDR3 contains 14 residues. Germline V lookup: CDR1 MNHEY, CDR2 SMNVEV (reference sequence). Unmatched junction bases numbered 2, after V lost 4 bases and J lost 3 bases. This CDR3 reads CASSSGQGDTEAFF. DNA for the CDR3: TGTGCCAGCAGTTCCGGACAGGGGGACACTGAAGCTTTCTTT.

The chain uses TRBV15 and TRBJ2-4; perhaps TRBD2 as D (6 bases). Germline CDR1 LNHNV, CDR2 YYDKDF (reference sequence). The CDR3 is 18 amino acids. V lost 3 bases and J 0 bases, leaving 18 bases between the germline ends. CDR3 sequence reads: CATSRDASVILAKNIQYF. CDR3 in DNA: TGTGCCACCAGCAGGGACGCTAGCGTCATATTAGCCAAAAACATTCAGTACTTC.

This clonotype was recorded a few times. The chain has TRBV28 and TRBJ2-2; D remains ambiguous. Trimming pared 7 bases from V and 4 bases from J, leaving 13 bases between. CDR3 length equals 14 residues. CDR1 and CDR2 from the germline V gene are MDHEN and SYDVKM. CDR3 residues: CASMPGYGTGELFF. In nucleotides, the CDR3 is TGTGCCAGCATGCCTGGGTACGGCACCGGGGAGCTGTTTTTT.

The chain is built from TRBV19 and TRBJ1-1, with D uncertain. Germline V CDR1 and CDR2: LNHDA, SQIVND (reference sequence). This CDR3 has 14 residues. V was cut by 3 bases and J by 3 bases, with 11 bases left in between. CDR3 bases: TGTGCCAGTAGTATGAACACTCGGGACACTGAAGCTTTCTTT. It translates to CASSMNTRDTEAFF.

J is TRBJ2-7 and V is TRBV5-4, with D possibly matching TRBD1 (5 bases). CDR3 length: 13 amino acids. Per the germline V gene, CDR1 is SGHNT and CDR2 is YYREEE (reference sequence). V was clipped by 4 bases and J by 3 bases, with 11 bases between them. The CDR3: CASSQTVNYEQYF. CDR3 nucleotide sequence: TGTGCCAGCAGCCAGACAGTAAACTACGAGCAGTACTTC.

The gene calls are TRBV7-9 and TRBJ2-1, with D perhaps TRBD1 or TRBD2 (5 bases each). This CDR3 spans 13 amino acids. Trimming left V 10 bases short and J 6 bases short, with 16 bases between. Per germline, CDR1 SEHNR and CDR2 FQNEAQ (reference sequence). In nucleotides, the CDR3 is TGTGCCACCTCGGCTAGTGGGGGCAATGAGCAGTTCTTC. This sequence encodes CATSASGGNEQFF.

This clonotype was seen only a few times. This chain uses TRBV5-8 with TRBJ1-6; D remains unclear. Germline loops: CDR1 SGHTS, CDR2 YDEGEE. CDR3 size: 13 residues. V lost 9 bases, J lost 0 bases, and 7 bases lay in between. In nucleotides, the CDR3 is TGTGCCATCAGGAGCTCCTATAATTCACCCCTCCACTTT. This encodes CAIRSSYNSPLHF.

The chain has TRBV5-1 and TRBJ2-5, with D tentatively TRBD2 (6 bases). The germline CDR1 and CDR2 sequences are SGHRS and YFSETQ. The CDR3 consists of 14 residues. The germline V and J ends were trimmed by 4 bases and 0 bases, with 10 bases remaining between them. The CDR3 coding sequence is TGCGCCAGCAGCCTCCTAGCGAACCAAGAGACCCAGTACTTC. Translation: CASSLLANQETQYF. The full variable domain, rest sourced from reference TRBV5-1 and TRBJ2-5, is KAGVTQTPRYLIKTRGQQVTLSCSPISGHRSVSWYQQTPGQGLQFLFEYFSETQRNKGNFPGRFSGRQFSNSRSEMNVSTLELGDSALYLCASSLLANQETQYFGPGTRLLVL.

The CDR3 region is CASSPIGQGFYNEQFF. The DNA of the CDR3 is TGTGCCAGCAGCCCCATTGGCCAGGGGTTTTACAATGAGCAGTTCTTC. V is TRBV27 and J is TRBJ2-1; tentatively, D is TRBD1 (6 bases). The CDR3 runs to 16 residues. V lost 6 bases and J lost 4, with 19 bases in between. CDR1 and CDR2 (germline): MNHEY, SMNVEV (reference sequence).

About this clonotype: At one of its ends the junction is not consistent with the germline gene, which may arise from a read error. CDR3 loop: CASSRPGHPNGFF. CDR3 nucleotides: TGTGCCAGCAGTCGCCCGGGACACCCTAACGGCTTCTTC. The gene calls are TRBV6-2 or TRBV6-3 and TRBJ1-2, with D perhaps TRBD1 (6 bases). Germline lookup yields CDR1 MNHEY and CDR2 SVGEGT. This CDR3 is built from 13 residues.

The chain is built from TRBV6-1 and TRBJ1-6; D gene unclear. Trimming cost V 4 bases and J 13 bases, with 14 bases left between them. CDR1 is MNHNS, CDR2 SASEGT, per germline. The CDR3 has 13 residues. The CDR3 DNA follows: TGTGCCAGCAGTGTGGACTTGGATTTTCCCCTCCACTTT. Encoded protein: CASSVDLDFPLHF.

This clonotype was found a few times. The chain has TRBV29-1 and TRBJ2-7; D is perhaps TRBD1 (5 bases). This CDR3 region has 12 residues. CDR1 is SQVTM, CDR2 ANQGSEA, per germline. The V end lost 2 bases, the J end lost 4 bases, and 9 bases lay between the germline ends. CDR3 protein: CSVEQPGYEQYF. The DNA of the CDR3 is TGCAGCGTTGAACAGCCAGGGTACGAGCAGTACTTC.

The chain links TRBV4-3 to TRBJ2-6; 7 positions agree with TRBD1. This CDR3 has 16 residues. The ends lost 4 bases at V and 5 bases at J; junction bases unmatched: 8. Germline lookup yields CDR1 LGHNA and CDR2 YSLEER. The CDR3 DNA sequence: TGCGCCAGCAGCCCCCACCCGGACAGGAGGGCCAACGTCCTGACTTTC. This translates into CASSPHPDRRANVLTF.

This rearrangement joins TRBV2 to TRBJ2-7; D uncertain. Germline V CDR1 and CDR2: SNHLY, FYNNEI. CDR3 size: 13 residues. The germline V and J ends were trimmed by 7 bases and 2 bases, with 12 bases remaining between them. CDR3 coding DNA: TGTGCCAGCATCCAGGACCGAGCCTACGAGCAGTACTTC. Residues: CASIQDRAYEQYF.

V is TRBV5-3 and J is TRBJ2-5; TRBD2 is a possible D gene (6 bases). TRBV5-3 is identified as an open reading frame with a role that is uncertain. The CDR3 consists of 16 residues. Trimming removed 5 bases at V and 5 bases at J, with 22 bases between. CDR3 residues: CARRHKSPGEDETQYF. In nucleotides, the CDR3 is TGTGCCAGAAGACACAAATCCCCGGGGGAGGACGAGACCCAGTACTTC.

V is TRBV7-9 and J is TRBJ2-1, with D uncertain. CDR1 and CDR2 from the germline V gene are SEHNR and FQNEAQ (reference sequence). With 2 bases removed from V and 9 bases from J, the gap between germline ends came to 20 bases. The CDR3 is 16 residues long. As DNA, the CDR3 is TGTGCCAGCAGCTTACCGTTAGCTTCGGCAAGCTCTGAGCAGTTCTTC. Translating it yields CASSLPLASASSEQFF.

The chain couples TRBV5-8 to TRBJ2-7; 12 bases map to TRBD2. This CDR3 contains 17 residues. The germline V gene encodes CDR1 SGHTS and CDR2 YDEGEE. The trim removed 1 base at V and 11 bases at J, leaving 16 bases unmatched. The CDR3 nucleotides read TGTGCCAGCAGCTTGAGGCGTTCTAGACTAGCGGGAGTGAGAGAGTACTTC. Protein product: CASSLRRSRLAGVREYF.

This chain uses TRBV6-1 with TRBJ1-1, with no clear D. Germline V gene lookup returns CDR1 MNHNS and CDR2 SASEGT. The CDR3 extends over 14 amino acids. The ends were cut back, 8 bases at V and 2 bases at J, with 15 bases in the middle. The CDR3 spells CASSWRVRNTEAFF. As DNA, the CDR3 is TGTGCCAGCTCCTGGAGAGTGCGCAACACTGAAGCTTTCTTT.